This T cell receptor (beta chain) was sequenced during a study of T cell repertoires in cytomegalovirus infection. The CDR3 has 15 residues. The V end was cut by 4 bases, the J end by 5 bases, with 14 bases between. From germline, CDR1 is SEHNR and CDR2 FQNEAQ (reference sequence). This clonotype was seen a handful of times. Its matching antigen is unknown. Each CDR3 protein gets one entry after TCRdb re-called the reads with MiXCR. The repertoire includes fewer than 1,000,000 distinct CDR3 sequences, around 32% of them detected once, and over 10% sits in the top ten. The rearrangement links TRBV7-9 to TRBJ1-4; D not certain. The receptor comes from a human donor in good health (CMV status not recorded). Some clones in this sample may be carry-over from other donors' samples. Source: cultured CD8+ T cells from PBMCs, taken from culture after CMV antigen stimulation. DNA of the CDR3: TGTGCCAGCAGCTCCCAAACCGACAAGAATGAAAAACTGTTTTTT. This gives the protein CASSSQTDKNEKLFF.